The 20 T cell receptor beta chains below were found in one sample sequenced in a study of T cell repertoires in cytomegalovirus infection. Each CDR3 protein is one row after TCRdb ran MiXCR on the reads. The sample contains about 52,000 distinct CDR3 sequences, around 18% of which appear only once. Which antigens these TCRs recognize remains unknown. Specimen: CD8+ T cells from cultured PBMCs, collected from culture after CMV antigen stimulation. These receptors originate from a human donor in good health (CMV status not recorded). Some clones in this sample may be carry-over from other donors' samples.

The V call is TRBV7-6, the J call TRBJ1-1, with TRBD1 matching over 8 bases. CDR3 length equals 14 residues. Germline assignment: CDR1 SGHVS and CDR2 FNYEAQ. V lost 6 bases to trimming and J lost 2 bases; unmatched junction nucleotides: 5. CDR3 protein: CASRAGGGNTEAFF. The CDR3 bases are TGTGCCAGCAGAGCAGGGGGCGGTAACACTGAAGCTTTCTTT.

This clonotype was observed a few times. This chain uses TRBV4-1 with TRBJ1-6; D uncertain. The CDR3 totals 14 residues. Germline CDR1 and CDR2: MGHRA and YSYEKL. The ends were cut back, 1 base at V and 8 bases at J, with 9 bases in the middle. The CDR3 coding sequence is TGCGCCAGCAGCCAAGGGCAAAGGCATTCACCCCTCCACTTT. It codes for CASSQGQRHSPLHF.

This sequence joins TRBV5-1 and TRBJ2-4, with D maybe TRBD2 (6 bases). Germline V gene data show CDR1 as SGHRS and CDR2 as YFSETQ. The CDR3 covers 14 residues. Between the trimmed V and J ends, which lost 4 bases and 0 bases, there was a span of 8 bases. CDR3 sequence reads: CASSEGLAKNIQYF. CDR3 nucleotide sequence: TGCGCCAGCAGCGAGGGACTAGCCAAAAACATTCAGTACTTC.

The chain has TRBV6-2 or TRBV6-3 and TRBJ1-1; D unresolved. The V gene's germline CDR1 is MNHEY and CDR2 SVGEGT. The CDR3 length is 13 residues. The germline V and J ends were trimmed by 2 bases and 1 base, with 5 bases remaining between them. The CDR3 DNA sequence: TGTGCCAGCAGTTACCTGGGGAACACTGAAGCTTTCTTT. This sequence encodes CASSYLGNTEAFF.

The chain is built from TRBV5-6 and TRBJ1-5; TRBD1 is a possible D gene (6 bases). This CDR3 comprises 13 residues. Looked up from germline, CDR1 is SGHDT and CDR2 is YYEEEE. Trimming cost V 1 base and J 4 bases, with 6 bases left between them. The CDR3 region is CASSLRGNQPQHF. DNA of the CDR3: TGTGCCAGCAGCTTGAGGGGGAATCAGCCCCAGCATTTT.

The sample holds many counts of this clonotype. This chain connects TRBV28 to TRBJ2-2; TRBD2 matches 8 bases. The CDR3 length is 16 residues. V gave up 3 bases and J gave up 1 base; unmatched junction bases: 4. In germline, CDR1 is MDHEN, CDR2 SYDVKM. The CDR3 loop reads CASSFGGVRNTGELFF. The CDR3 bases are TGTGCCAGCAGTTTCGGGGGGGTGAGGAACACCGGGGAGCTGTTTTTT. Based on the CDR3 plus reference TRBV28 and TRBJ2-2, the full variable domain is DVKVTQSSRYLVKRTGEKVFLECVQDMDHENMFWYRQDPGLGLRLIYFSYDVKMKEKGDIPEGYSVSREKKERFSLILESASTNQTSMYLCASSFGGVRNTGELFFGEGSRLTVL.

The chain joins TRBV12-3 or TRBV12-4 to TRBJ1-2; a weak D match, TRBD1 (5 bases). The CDR3 covers 16 residues. With 6 bases removed from V and 4 bases from J, the gap between germline ends came to 21 bases. CDR3: CASSPVVPERGYGYTF. The CDR3 DNA sequence: TGTGCCAGCAGCCCAGTGGTCCCGGAAAGGGGCTATGGCTACACCTTC.

This rearrangement joins TRBV4-1 to TRBJ2-6, with D perhaps matching TRBD1 or TRBD2 (5 bases each). This CDR3 comprises 17 residues. CDR1 and CDR2 (germline): MGHRA, YSYEKL. Trimming pared 4 bases from V and 0 bases from J, leaving 13 bases between. The CDR3 DNA is TGCGCCAGCAGCCCAGGGCGTGGGGGCTCTGGGGCCAACGTCCTGACTTTC. This sequence encodes CASSPGRGGSGANVLTF.

This clonotype has ten or more counts. The CDR3 loop is CASSLIQRETPGELFF. As DNA, the CDR3 is TGTGCCAGCAGCTTAATCCAGCGGGAGACACCCGGGGAGCTGTTTTTT. V usage is TRBV7-9 and J usage is TRBJ2-2, with 8 bases fitting TRBD2. From germline, CDR1 is SEHNR and CDR2 FQNEAQ (reference sequence). Losses at the gene ends were 2 bases for V and 6 bases for J; bases not matched to a gene: 8. There are 16 residues in the CDR3.

This clonotype was seen a few times. This chain uses TRBV19 with TRBJ2-7, with a possible D match to TRBD1 (6 bases). Germline V gene sequence: CDR1 LNHDA, CDR2 SQIVND (reference sequence). Trimming took off 4 bases at V and 4 bases at J, with 11 bases between the two ends. The CDR3 is made up of 13 amino acids. CDR3 amino acids: CASSTGVRYEQYF. The DNA of the CDR3 is TGTGCCAGTAGTACAGGGGTACGGTACGAGCAGTACTTC.

This clonotype occurred many times. The genes are TRBV7-8 and TRBJ2-5; D remains ambiguous. Trimming removed 5 bases from V and 0 bases from J, with 19 bases in between. The CDR3 sequence is 17 residues long. CDR1 SGHVS and CDR2 FQNEAQ come from the germline V gene. CDR3 in amino acids: CASSAEAIRSYQETQYF. DNA for the CDR3: TGTGCCAGCAGCGCCGAAGCTATCCGATCCTACCAAGAGACCCAGTACTTC.

The CDR3 sequence is CASSHRSGTRSEQYF. Here the CDR3 DNA reads TGCGCCAGCAGCCACCGATCCGGGACCCGCAGCGAGCAGTACTTC. V gene TRBV4-3 combines with J gene TRBJ2-7; D possibly uses TRBD1 or TRBD2 (5 bases each). Trimming cost V 3 bases and J 6 bases, with 18 bases left between them. Germline lookup yields CDR1 LGHNA and CDR2 YSLEER. The CDR3 totals 15 residues.

The genes are TRBV7-6 and TRBJ2-2; D might be TRBD1 or TRBD2, each matching 5 bases. The CDR3 extends over 14 amino acids. V lost 4 bases and J lost 6, with 12 bases in between. CDR1 and CDR2 from the germline V gene are SGHVS and FNYEAQ. The CDR3 DNA reads as TGTGCCAGCAGCTCGGGGCCGTCTTCCGGGGAGCTGTTTTTT. It codes for CASSSGPSSGELFF.

On this clonotype: One junction end does not reproduce the germline sequence, and a read error may be involved. The CDR3 region has the DNA TGTGCCAGCAGCCGGGATTCCTTCGAGCAGTACTTC. This sequence encodes CASSRDSFEQYF. This sequence joins TRBV6-6 and TRBJ2-7, with D perhaps TRBD2 (5 bases). Germline-derived CDR1 and CDR2 are MNHNY and SVGAGI (reference sequence). The CDR3 loop spans 12 amino acids.

The CDR3 sequence is CASSSGRTSGNTIYF. The CDR3 DNA sequence: TGTGCCAGCAGCTCCGGGAGGACCTCTGGAAACACCATATATTTT. The chain employs TRBV7-6 and TRBJ1-3; D call uncertain. The CDR3 has 15 amino acids. Germline V gene data show CDR1 as SGHVS and CDR2 as FNYEAQ. Trimming removed 4 bases from V and 0 bases from J, with 10 bases in between.

The rearrangement uses TRBV12-3 or TRBV12-4 and TRBJ2-2; D is perhaps TRBD2 (5 bases). Trimming cost V 6 bases and J 2 bases, with 13 bases left between them. The CDR3 covers 15 residues. In nucleotides, the CDR3 is TGTGCCAGCAGCCTTGGGAGATCTAACACCGGGGAGCTGTTTTTT. Translation gives CASSLGRSNTGELFF.

In its sample, this clonotype is medium-sized. The chain employs TRBV19 and TRBJ1-5; D gene unclear. The CDR3 is 13 amino acids. The germline gives CDR1 LNHDA, CDR2 SQIVND (reference sequence). Trimming took off 6 bases at V and 5 bases at J, with 11 bases between the two ends. The chain's CDR3 is CASSLGYYQPQHF. CDR3 DNA sequence: TGTGCCAGTAGCTTGGGCTACTATCAGCCCCAGCATTTT.

This clonotype was seen a few times. This chain joins TRBV11-2 and TRBJ2-1; 10 bases fit TRBD2. The V segment lost 4 bases and the J segment 10 bases; nucleotides outside the gene matches: 10. Germline lookup yields CDR1 SGHAT and CDR2 FQNNGV. The CDR3 is made up of 15 amino acids. The CDR3 loop is CASSSPRAGGVEQFF. Written as DNA, the CDR3 is TGTGCCAGCAGCTCTCCGCGAGCGGGAGGGGTAGAGCAGTTCTTC. Variable domain in full (rest from reference TRBV11-2 and TRBJ2-1): EAGVAQSPRYKIIEKRQSVAFWCNPISGHATLYWYQQILGQGPKLLIQFQNNGVVDDSQLPKDRFSAERLKGVDSTLKIQPAKLEDSAVYLCASSSPRAGGVEQFFGPGTRLTVL.

This clonotype was detected ten times or more. The chain links TRBV7-9 to TRBJ1-5; no firm D call. Trimming shortened V by 5 bases and J by 6 bases, and 11 bases separated the two germline ends. Germline assignment: CDR1 SEHNR and CDR2 FQNEAQ (reference sequence). The CDR3 length is 13 residues. This CDR3 is CASSQYDGQPQHF. CDR3 bases: TGTGCCAGCAGCCAGTATGATGGTCAGCCCCAGCATTTT.

This clonotype was seen a handful of times. The chain joins TRBV7-2 to TRBJ1-5; D unresolved. The CDR3 extends over 13 amino acids. Germline CDR1 reads SGHTA; CDR2 reads FQGNSA. Trimming took off 2 bases at V and 3 bases at J, with 5 bases between the two ends. In nucleotides, the CDR3 is TGTGCCAGCAGCTTAAAGTTCAATCAGCCCCAGCATTTT. Protein product: CASSLKFNQPQHF.